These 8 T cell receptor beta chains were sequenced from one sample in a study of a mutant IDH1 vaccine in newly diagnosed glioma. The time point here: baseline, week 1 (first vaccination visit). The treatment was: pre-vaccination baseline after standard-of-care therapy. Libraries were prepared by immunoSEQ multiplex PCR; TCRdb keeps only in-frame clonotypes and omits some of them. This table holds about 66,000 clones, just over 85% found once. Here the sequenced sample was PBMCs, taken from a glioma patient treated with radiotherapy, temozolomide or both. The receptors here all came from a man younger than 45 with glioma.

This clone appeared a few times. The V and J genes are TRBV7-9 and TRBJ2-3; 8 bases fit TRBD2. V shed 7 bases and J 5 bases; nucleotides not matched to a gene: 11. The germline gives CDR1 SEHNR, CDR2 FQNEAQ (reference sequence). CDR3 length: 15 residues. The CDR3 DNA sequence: TGTGCCAGCACCATGGGCCGGGGGGGCCTAGATACGCAGTATTTT. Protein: CASTMGRGGLDTQYF.

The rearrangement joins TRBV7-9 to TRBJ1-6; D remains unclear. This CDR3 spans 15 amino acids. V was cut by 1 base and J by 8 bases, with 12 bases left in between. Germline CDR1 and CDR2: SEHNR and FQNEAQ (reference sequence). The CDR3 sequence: CASSLGKGNDSPLHF. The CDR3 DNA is TGTGCCAGCAGCTTAGGAAAGGGTAATGATTCACCCCTCCACTTT.

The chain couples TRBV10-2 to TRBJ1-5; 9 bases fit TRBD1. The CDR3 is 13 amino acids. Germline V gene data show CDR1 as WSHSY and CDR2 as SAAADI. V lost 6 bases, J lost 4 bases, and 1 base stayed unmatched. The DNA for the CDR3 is TGCGCCAGCAGGGGACAGGGTAATCAGCCCCAGCATTTT. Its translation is CASRGQGNQPQHF.

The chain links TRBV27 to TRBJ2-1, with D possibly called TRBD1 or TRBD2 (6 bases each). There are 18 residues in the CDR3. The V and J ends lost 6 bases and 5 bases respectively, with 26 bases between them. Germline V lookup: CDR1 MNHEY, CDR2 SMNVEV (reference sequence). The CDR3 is CASSWVVEGGLRDNEQFF. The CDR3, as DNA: TGTGCCAGCAGCTGGGTCGTGGAGGGGGGCCTTCGGGACAATGAGCAGTTCTTC.

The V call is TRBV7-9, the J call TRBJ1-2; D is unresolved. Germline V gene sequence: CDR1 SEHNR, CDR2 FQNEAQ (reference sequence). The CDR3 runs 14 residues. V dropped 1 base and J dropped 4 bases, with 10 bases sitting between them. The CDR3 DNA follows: TGTGCCAGCAGCTTAGGGGATATGCGCTATGGCTACACCTTC. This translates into CASSLGDMRYGYTF.

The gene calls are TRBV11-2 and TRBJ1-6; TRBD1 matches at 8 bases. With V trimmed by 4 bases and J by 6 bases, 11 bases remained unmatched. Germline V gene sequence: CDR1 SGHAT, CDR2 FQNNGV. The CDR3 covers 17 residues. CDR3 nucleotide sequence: TGTGCCAGCAGCTCGACTGAAGGGCAGGGGGCTAATTCACCCCTCCACTTT. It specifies CASSSTEGQGANSPLHF.

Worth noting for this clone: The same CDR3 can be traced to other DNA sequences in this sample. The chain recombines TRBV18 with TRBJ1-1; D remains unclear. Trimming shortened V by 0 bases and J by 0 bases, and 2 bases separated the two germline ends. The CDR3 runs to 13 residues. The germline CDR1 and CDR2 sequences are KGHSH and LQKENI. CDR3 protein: CASSPPMNTEAFF. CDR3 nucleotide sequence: TGTGCCAGCTCACCACCCATGAACACTGAAGCTTTCTTT.

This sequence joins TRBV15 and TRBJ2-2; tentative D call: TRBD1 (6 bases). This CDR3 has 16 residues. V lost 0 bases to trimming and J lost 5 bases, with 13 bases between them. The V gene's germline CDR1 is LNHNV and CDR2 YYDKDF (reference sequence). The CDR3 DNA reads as TGTGCCACCAGCAGAGAAGGACAGATTAAAACCGGGGAGCTGTTTTTT. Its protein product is CATSREGQIKTGELFF.